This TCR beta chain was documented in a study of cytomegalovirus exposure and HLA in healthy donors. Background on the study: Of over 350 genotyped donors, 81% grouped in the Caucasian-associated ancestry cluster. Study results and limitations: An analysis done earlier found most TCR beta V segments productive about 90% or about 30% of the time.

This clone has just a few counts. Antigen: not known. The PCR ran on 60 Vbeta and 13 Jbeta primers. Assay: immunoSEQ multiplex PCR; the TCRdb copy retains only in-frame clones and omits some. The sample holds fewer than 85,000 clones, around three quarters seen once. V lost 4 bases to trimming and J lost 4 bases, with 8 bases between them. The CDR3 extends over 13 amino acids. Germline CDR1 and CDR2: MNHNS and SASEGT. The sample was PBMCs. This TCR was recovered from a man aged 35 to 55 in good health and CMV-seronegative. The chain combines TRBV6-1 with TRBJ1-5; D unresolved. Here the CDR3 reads CASSAFPNQPQHF. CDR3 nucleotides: TGTGCCAGCAGTGCTTTTCCGAATCAGCCCCAGCATTTT.